This record concerns one T cell receptor (beta chain) sequence. Its antigen is undetermined. The sample is drawn from a study of OX40 agonist ivuxolimab in advanced cancers. Study-wide context: In this trial design, patients received ivuxolimab intravenously at 0.01 to 10 mg/kg every 2 weeks. Recorded diagnoses for dose-escalation patients were hepatocellular carcinoma, melanoma, renal cell or head and neck cancer.

Study-wide results and limits: Some patients who did not respond also had low normalized T-cell clonal expansion.

After removal of 2 bases from V and 4 bases from J, the junction contained 10 bases not matched to a gene. Germline CDR1 is SGHAT and CDR2 is FQNNGV. The CDR3 sequence is 16 residues long. The assay was immunoSEQ multiplex PCR, and TCRdb's table has in-frame clones only and misses some. The table includes fewer than 50,000 clones, 85% to 90% detected once. This material consisted of CD4+ or CD8+ T cells sorted from blood, taken in a trial of the OX40 agonist ivuxolimab. This clonotype was obtained from an adult with an advanced solid tumor such as melanoma, head and neck, liver or kidney cancer. The chain is built from TRBV11-2 and TRBJ1-2; 7 bases are a match to TRBD1. CDR3 sequence: CASSLRAWDSPYGYTF. CDR3 nucleotides: TGTGCCAGCAGCTTACGGGCCTGGGACAGCCCCTATGGCTACACCTTC.